A single T cell receptor (beta chain) is shown here with its context. Its antigen is undetermined. Relying on iRepertoire HTBI primers and Arm-PCR of CDR3 regions, the team built TCR beta libraries. TCRdb analysed the multiplex PCR reads with MiXCR anew, one entry per CDR3 protein. This table has about 220,000 distinct CDR3 sequences, approximately 18% appearing once. These data belong to a study of regulatory T cells in long-lasting Graves disease. Whole-study results and caveats: Relative to newly diagnosed Graves' patients, persistent ones had lower TCR diversity.

Time point in this sample: newly diagnosed GD, antithyroid drugs for less than 3 months. The TCR library was prepared using RNA isolated from PBMCs. The data also belong to a second study, concerning T cells in Graves' hyperthyroidism and ophthalmopathy.

This TCR was sampled from a young woman with Graves disease. The input for sequencing was peripheral blood mononuclear cells (PBMCs), taken at new diagnosis, from a patient treated with antithyroid drugs.

In DNA form, the CDR3 reads TGTGCCAGCAGCAAAGGACAGGGGGCGCATTATGAAAAACTGTTTTTT. As protein: CASSKGQGAHYEKLFF. This chain links TRBV5-4 with TRBJ1-4, with 11 bases fitting TRBD1. Per germline, CDR1 SGHNT and CDR2 YYREEE (reference sequence). Germline trimming cut 4 bases from V and 6 bases from J; bases unmatched to any gene: 8. The CDR3 length is 16 residues.